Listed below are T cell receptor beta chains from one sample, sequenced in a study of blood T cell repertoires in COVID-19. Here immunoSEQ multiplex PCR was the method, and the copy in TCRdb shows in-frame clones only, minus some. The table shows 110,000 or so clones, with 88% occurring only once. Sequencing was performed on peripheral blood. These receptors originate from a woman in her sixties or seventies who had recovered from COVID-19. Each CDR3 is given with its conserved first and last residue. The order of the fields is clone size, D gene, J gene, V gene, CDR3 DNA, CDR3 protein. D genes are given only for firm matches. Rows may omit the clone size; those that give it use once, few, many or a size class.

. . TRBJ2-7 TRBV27 TGTGCCAGCAGTTTTAGGTCTAGGGGATACGAGCAGTACTTC CASSFRSRGYEQYF
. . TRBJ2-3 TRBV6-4 TGTGCCAGCAGTGTCGCCGGGACATCAGATACGCAGTATTTT CASSVAGTSDTQYF
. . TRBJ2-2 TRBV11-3 TGTGCCAGCAGCTCGTTCACCGGGGAGCTGTTTTTT CASSSFTGELFF
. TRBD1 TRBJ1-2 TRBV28 TGTGCCAGCAGTTTAGGGACAGGTGTCTATGGCTACACCTTC CASSLGTGVYGYTF
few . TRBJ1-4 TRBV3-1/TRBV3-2 TGTGCCAGCAGCCAAGCGACAGGTGCCTGGGGAAAACTGTTTTTT CASSQATGAWGKLFF
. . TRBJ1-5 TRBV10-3 TGTGCCATCAGTGAGTCGGGCGGGATTGGATACCGCAATCAGCCCCAGCATTTT CAISESGGIGYRNQPQHF
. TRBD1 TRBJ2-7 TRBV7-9 TGTGCCAGCAGCTCCCCGGGACAGGGTAACTACGAGCAGTACTTC CASSSPGQGNYEQYF
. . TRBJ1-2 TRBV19 TGTGCCAGTAGTATAGGGCGGGCAAGCTATGGCTACACCTTC CASSIGRASYGYTF
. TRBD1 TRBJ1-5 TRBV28 TGTGCCAGCAGTTTACGGACAGGGGTCCATCAGCCCCAGCATTTT CASSLRTGVHQPQHF
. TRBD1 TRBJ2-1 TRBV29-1 TGCAGCGTTTCCGGACAGGGTCGCAATGAGCAGTTCTTC CSVSGQGRNEQFF
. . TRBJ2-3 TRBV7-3 TGTGCCAGCAGCCCGGGGCCTGCAGGGAGGGATACGCAGTATTTT CASSPGPAGRDTQYF
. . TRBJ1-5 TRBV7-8 TGTGCCAGCAGCTTAACTTCGAATCAGCCCCAGCATTTT CASSLTSNQPQHF
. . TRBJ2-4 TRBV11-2 TGTGCCAGCAGCTTAGGCGGAGCCAAAAACATTCAGTACTTC CASSLGGAKNIQYF
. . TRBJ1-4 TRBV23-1 TGCGCCAGCACTCTATTGGGGGAGGGTTCAACTAATGAAAAACTGTTTTTT CASTLLGEGSTNEKLFF
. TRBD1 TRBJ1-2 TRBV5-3 TGTGCCAGAAGCGGGGACAGGCTGCGTTGTGGCTACACCTTC CARSGDRLRCGYTF
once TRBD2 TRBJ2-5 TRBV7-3 TGTGCCAGCAGCCCCTTTGGGACTAGGGGGCAAGAGACCCAGTACTTC CASSPFGTRGQETQYF
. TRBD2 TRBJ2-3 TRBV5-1 TGCGCCAGCAGCTTGGGTCCTCGGGGGGGGGCCCAAGATACGCAGTATTTT CASSLGPRGGAQDTQYF
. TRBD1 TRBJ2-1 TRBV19 TGTGCCAGTAGTATAGATAGAGCAGGGGGCCATGAGCAGTTCTTC CASSIDRAGGHEQFF
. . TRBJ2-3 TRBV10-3 TGTGCCATCAGTGAGTCGGGGAGGGGGGCAGATACGCAGTATTTT CAISESGRGADTQYF
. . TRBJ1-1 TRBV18 TGTGCCAGCTCACCGCGGGGGCTGGTCACTGAAGCTTTCTTT CASSPRGLVTEAFF
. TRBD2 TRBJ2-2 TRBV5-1 TGCGCCAGCAGCCCCGGACTAGCGGGGTTGACGGAGCTGTTTTTT CASSPGLAGLTELFF
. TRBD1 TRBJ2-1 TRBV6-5 TGTGCCAGCAGTTACTACCCGGGACAGGGGAACAATGAGCAGTTCTTC CASSYYPGQGNNEQFF
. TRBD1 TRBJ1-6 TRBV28 TGTGCCAGCAGTTCGGGACAGGGGATTTCACCCCTCCACTTT CASSSGQGISPLHF
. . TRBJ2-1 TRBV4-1 TGCGCCAGCAGCCAAATTACGGCGGGGCTCTCCTACAATGAGCAGTTCTTC CASSQITAGLSYNEQFF
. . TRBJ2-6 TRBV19 TGTGCCAGTAGTATCGCACTGTCTCTCTCTGGGGCCAACGTCCTGACTTTC CASSIALSLSGANVLTF
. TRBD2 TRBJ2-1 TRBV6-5 TGTGCCTGCGCGGCGGGGGGGCCTGATGAGCAGTTCTTC CACAAGGPDEQFF
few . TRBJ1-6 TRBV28 TGTGCCAGCAGTTTGGTGGGCAGGGCAAATTCACCCCTCCACTTT CASSLVGRANSPLHF
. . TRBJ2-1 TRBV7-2 TGTGCCAGCAGCTTGATGACCGGGGGGCAGTTCTTC CASSLMTGGQFF
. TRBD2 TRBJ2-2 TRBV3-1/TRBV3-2 TGTGCCAGCAGCCAAGGGGTAGCGGGAGTCCGGGAGCTGTTTTTT CASSQGVAGVRELFF
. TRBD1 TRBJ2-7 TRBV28 TGTGCCAGCAGTTTCGCCGGGACAGGAAACAACGAGCAGTACTTC CASSFAGTGNNEQYF
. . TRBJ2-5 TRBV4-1 TGCGCCAGCAGCCAAGATCAATTGGGGCCAGAGACCCAGTACTTC CASSQDQLGPETQYF
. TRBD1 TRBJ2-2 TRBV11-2 TGTGCCAGCAGCTCACAGGGGGCTTACGGGGAGCTGTTTTTT CASSSQGAYGELFF
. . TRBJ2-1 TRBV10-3 TGTGCCATCAGTGTCGGGGATGAGCAGTTCTTC CAISVGDEQFF
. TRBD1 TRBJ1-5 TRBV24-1 TGTGCCACCAGTGACCCGGGGACAGGGGATCAGCCCCAGCATTTT CATSDPGTGDQPQHF
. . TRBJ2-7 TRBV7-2 TGTGCCAGCAGCTTGGTTGATCGGGGGGCCTACTACGAGCAGTACTTC CASSLVDRGAYYEQYF
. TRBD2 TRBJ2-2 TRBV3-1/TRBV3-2 TGTGCCAGCAGCCAAGAAATCTGGAGACTAGCGGGATCCACCGGGGAGCTGTTTTTT CASSQEIWRLAGSTGELFF
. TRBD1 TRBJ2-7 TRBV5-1 TGCGCCAGCAGCTCAATCGTCCCCGAGACAGGGGACGAGCAGTACTTC CASSSIVPETGDEQYF
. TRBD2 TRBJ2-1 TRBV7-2 TGTGCCAGCAGGCAGACTAGCGACTCCTACAATGAGCAGTTCTTC CASRQTSDSYNEQFF
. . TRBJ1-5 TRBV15 TGTGCCACCAGTGAGGGCCGATATAGCAATCAGCCCCAGCATTTT CATSEGRYSNQPQHF
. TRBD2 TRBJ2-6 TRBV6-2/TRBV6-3 TGTGCCAGCAGTCGGGAGGGACGTTTCTCTGGGGCCAACGTCCTGACTTTC CASSREGRFSGANVLTF
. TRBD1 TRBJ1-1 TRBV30 TGTGCCGTCGGACAGGGGGGTAAGGTCACTGAAGCTTTCTTT CAVGQGGKVTEAFF
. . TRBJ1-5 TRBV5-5 TGTGCCAGCAGCTCGCCGGACAATAATCAGCCCCAGCATTTT CASSSPDNNQPQHF
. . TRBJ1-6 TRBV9 TGTGCCAGCAGCGTAGCGGAGGGGATTAATTCACCCCTCCACTTT CASSVAEGINSPLHF
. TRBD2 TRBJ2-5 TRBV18 TGTGCCAGCTCACCACCCAGCGGGGGGGCCGGGGAGACCCAGTACTTC CASSPPSGGAGETQYF
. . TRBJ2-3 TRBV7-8 TGTGCCAGCAGCTTATCCCCCACTTCAGGCGGCACAGATACGCAGTATTTT CASSLSPTSGGTDTQYF
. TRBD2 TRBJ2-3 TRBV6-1 TGTGCCAGCAGTGAACGGGGAGCGGGGGGGCCCTCAGATACGCAGTATTTT CASSERGAGGPSDTQYF
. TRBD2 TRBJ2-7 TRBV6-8 TGTGCCAGCATCCACCCTCCGGGACTAGCGGGATTTCGGGCCTACGAGCAGTACTTC CASIHPPGLAGFRAYEQYF
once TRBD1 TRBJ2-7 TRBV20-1 TGCAGTGCTAGTAGGGACAGTTCCTACGAGCAGTACTTC CSASRDSSYEQYF
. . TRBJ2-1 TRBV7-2 TGTGCCAGCAGCCACTTGGGAGGCGAGCAGTTCTTC CASSHLGGEQFF
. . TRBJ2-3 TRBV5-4 TGTGCCAGCAGCTCAGGTCGGGGGACGAATACGCAGTATTTT CASSSGRGTNTQYF
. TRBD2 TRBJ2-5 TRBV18 TGTGCCAGCTCGCCCCTAGCGGCCCAAGAGACCCAGTACTTC CASSPLAAQETQYF
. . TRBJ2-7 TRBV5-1 TGCGCCAGCAGCTTGCGTAGGGAGGATAGGCACGAGCAGTACTTC CASSLRREDRHEQYF
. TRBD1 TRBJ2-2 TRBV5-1 TGCGCCAGCAGGGACAGGGGGAACACCGGGGAGCTGTTTTTT CASRDRGNTGELFF
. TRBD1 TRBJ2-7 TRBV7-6 TGTGCCAGCAGTCCCCGGACAGGGGCCCCCTACGAGCAGTACTTC CASSPRTGAPYEQYF
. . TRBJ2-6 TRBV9 TGTGCCAGCAGCGTACAGCGGGCTGGGGCCAACGTCCTGACTTTC CASSVQRAGANVLTF
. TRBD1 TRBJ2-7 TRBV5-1 TGCGCCAGCAGCTGGGCCCTGACAGGGGCCTCCTACTACGAGCAGTACTTC CASSWALTGASYYEQYF
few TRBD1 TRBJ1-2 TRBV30 TGTGCCTGCCGTCGACAGGGACTTTTCGGTGGCTACACCTTC CACRRQGLFGGYTF
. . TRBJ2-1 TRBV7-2 TGTGCCAGCAGAGTTACCGGGACTGATTACAATGAGCAGTTCTTC CASRVTGTDYNEQFF
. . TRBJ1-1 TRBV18 TGTGCCAGCTCACCAAGTCTGTCGCTAAACACTGAAGCTTTCTTT CASSPSLSLNTEAFF